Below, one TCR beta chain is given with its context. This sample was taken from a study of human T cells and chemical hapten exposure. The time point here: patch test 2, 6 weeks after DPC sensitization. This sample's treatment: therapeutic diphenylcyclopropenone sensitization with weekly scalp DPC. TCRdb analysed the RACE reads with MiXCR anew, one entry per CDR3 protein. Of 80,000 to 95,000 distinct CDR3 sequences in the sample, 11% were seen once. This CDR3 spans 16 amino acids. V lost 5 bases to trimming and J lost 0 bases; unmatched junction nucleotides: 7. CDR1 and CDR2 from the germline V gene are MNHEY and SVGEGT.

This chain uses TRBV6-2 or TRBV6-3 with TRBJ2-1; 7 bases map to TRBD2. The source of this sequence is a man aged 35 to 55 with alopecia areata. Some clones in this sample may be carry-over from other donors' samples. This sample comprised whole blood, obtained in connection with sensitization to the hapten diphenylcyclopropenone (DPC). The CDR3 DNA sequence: TGTGCCAGCAGTAACCCTCGGACTAGCTCCTACAATGAGCAGTTCTTC. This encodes CASSNPRTSSYNEQFF.